This T cell receptor beta chain came from a study of cytomegalovirus exposure and HLA in healthy donors (dated 2017 in TCRdb). Some background on the complete study: According to an earlier analysis of a few hundred of the donors, about 179 million T cells yielded over 90 million unique TCR beta sequences and about 280 Gb of sequence data. A later analysis re-analyzed previously published TCR beta repertoires from 500 to 700 donors and added high-resolution HLA genotyping to study TCR occurrence patterns. To decide whether each TCR beta V gene segment behaved as functional or pseudogenic, an earlier analysis of some 570 of the donors relied on high-throughput TCR beta sequencing. Using immunosequencing, the study profiled T cell repertoires from 500 to 800 subjects and related those repertoires to cytomegalovirus serostatus. Every discovery cohort repertoire had been produced on one sequencing platform. Donor age, sex, ethnicity and CMV serostatus were compiled alongside the repertoire data. A separate validation cohort of 100 to 150 different subjects was used in addition to the 666-subject first cohort. Class I and class II HLA loci were covered by the typing at four-digit resolution. Among over 350 genotyped donors of the cohort, an average of around 240,000 unique TCR beta nucleotide sequences were sequenced per donor, 15% to 20% of them non-productive. To predict cytomegalovirus infection status, the study brought together high-throughput TCR immunosequencing, statistical association of individual TCRs with disease status, and machine learning. An early release that covered approximately 600 HLA-typed donors contained around 300 gigabases of sequencing data and 75 million to 100 million unique TCR sequences. The aim of the study was to test whether cataloging public T cell receptors could identify signatures of past pathogen exposure. Rather than drawing on any new phenotypic data, the later analysis identified candidate immune exposures from TCR beta sequences and the way those sequences occurred across donors. Four to six DR-DQ haplotypes were handled as single units for association and clustering because linkage in the cohort was strong. A later genetic analysis used genome-wide SNP genotypes for about 60% of the roughly 700 donors, treating that subset as a discovery cohort. Among the roughly 380 genotyped donors, 81% belonged to the genetic ancestry cluster associated with self-reported Caucasian donors. Typing coverage varied by locus: about 629-640 donors for A, B, C, DRB1 and DQB1; roughly 510 for DQA1; more than 600 for DPA1; approximately 450 for DPB1.

In total, over 600 healthy bone marrow donors made up the cohort. At the time of sampling, every cohort member was nominally healthy, though immune exposures that went unrecorded were likely present. The donor tested CMV seropositive, placing the donor among the roughly 270 seropositive members of the cohort. Each donor provided a peripheral blood sample, and peripheral blood mononuclear cells were used for TCR beta sequencing. Genomic DNA was extracted from the blood cell samples with the Qiagen DNeasy Blood Extraction Kit. V is pared back by 7 bases and J by 1 base, with 13 bases lying between the germline termini. Sequences MNHNY (CDR1) and SVGAGI (CDR2) are obtained from the germline V gene (reference sequence). The CDR3, cysteine through phenylalanine, is 14 amino acids long. The sequence is cut down to CDR3 DNA, 42 bases in frame from base 1. Paper-wide results and their limitations: The only immune exposure information available for the cohort was CMV serostatus. When HLA alleles, especially DR and DQ, strongly co-occurred, TCR associations were difficult to assign to individual alleles. In a later analysis, TCR association rates were found to vary across HLA loci, with the most associated TCRs seen for DRB1 alleles and the fewest for HLA-C alleles. Three of the identified cytomegalovirus-associated TCR beta chains were confirmed in vitro to be specific for cytomegalovirus antigens. Only TCR beta chains were sequenced in this cohort, and the absence of alpha or paired-chain data limited detectable features. V-gene and J-gene trimming of TCR beta chains was associated with a missense DCLRE1C variant in a later genetic analysis, and the association was replicated in an independent cohort. Linkage disequilibrium might explain the correlated functional status among segregating V segments, but an unknown experimental factor could not be ruled out. Most TCR sequences were observed very rarely across donors, whereas some public TCRs were present in many individuals. Because the 87-base-pair reads could not distinguish some IMGT-functional V segments, including TRBV6-2 and TRBV6-3, those segments were excluded. The study listed 164 TCR beta chains as associated with cytomegalovirus. Because some donors lacked HLA typing at each locus, the association tests relied only on the typed subset. A further reported finding was that TCR beta sequences accurately predicted the HLA-A and HLA-B alleles for most subjects in the first cohort. A cluster of highly shared sequence variants was judged likely to be a technical artifact of the sequencing pipeline. According to a later analysis, most CMV-associated TCR beta chains appeared to be HLA-restricted, and the HLA associations seemed to be driven largely by CMV exposure. In a later analysis, HLA-associated TCR beta chains were found to be more clonally expanded and to have lower generation probabilities than equally common non-associated chains. Because counts were too low, 15 to 20 rarely observed V segments, including chromosome 9 orphons, were excluded from the earlier analysis of around 590 of the donors. The authors suggested that the approach could potentially be generalized to other disease states and immunological phenotypes. Broadly in line with IMGT annotations, most TCR beta V segments showed up in productive rearrangements about 87% or about 30% of the time in an earlier analysis of some 590 of the donors. In both the original and validation cohorts, the classifier was reported to diagnose cytomegalovirus status with high specificity and sensitivity. Specific HLA alleles were associated with over 15,000 TCR beta sequences at a false discovery rate of 0.05 in a later analysis. In a later genetic analysis, fewer N-insertions in productive TCRs were reported among donors in an Asian-associated ancestry cluster than the roughly 700-donor mean. According to a later analysis, parvovirus B19, influenza, CMV and Epstein-Barr virus appeared linked to several top co-occurrence clusters. Sequencing depth was assumed to be roughly uniform across donors in the presence/absence analyses, though that assumption may not hold.

Remarks on this clone: Its antigen is currently not known. No base quality values were provided; no much bigger clone lies one nucleotide off.

Libraries came from the immunoSEQ multiplex PCR assay. A mixture of 60 forward primers for TCR Vbeta segments and 13 reverse primers for TCR Jbeta segments was used in the multiplex PCR. The CDR3 region of rearranged TCR beta genes was amplified from genomic DNA with a multiplex PCR assay. Amplified TCR beta libraries were sequenced as 87-base-pair reads on the Illumina HiSeq System. On the authors' methods: Across the 670 or so repertoires, a later analysis counted approximately 75 million unique TCR beta chains, approximately 12 million of which were shared by at least two donors. A nearest-neighbor algorithm error-corrected the raw reads and collapsed the reads into unique sequences, merging closely related sequences to remove PCR and sequencing errors. CDR3 sequences were aligned to IMGT reference sequences to assign V, D and J gene segments. For a sequence to be retained, a match of at least six nucleotides to both a V gene segment and a J gene segment was required. A rearrangement was called productive if the CDR3 had no stop codons and remained in frame with V and J, and every other rearrangement was called non-productive. CDR3 was defined by IMGT convention, running from the second conserved V-encoded cysteine to the conserved J-encoded phenylalanine. In an earlier analysis of more than 550 of the donors, sequences lacking an unambiguous match to a single V gene segment were excluded. An earlier analysis of 450 to 650 of the donors called V segments functional above 56.7% productive rearrangements and segregating when the between-donor standard deviation exceeded 5%. To diagnose cytomegalovirus status from the catalog of TCR beta chain sequences, a statistical classification framework was built. In a later analysis, V and J genes were assigned by comparing TCR nucleotide sequences against IMGT/GENE-DB human TR gene sequences. Using the TCRdist pipeline, a later analysis assigned CDR3 sequences along with most-parsimonious VDJ recombination scenarios. In a later analysis, every TCR beta chain was defined by the combination of its CDR3 amino acid sequence and its V-gene family, and reads without a unique V-gene family were dropped. To address suspected cross-contamination and a sequencing artifact, a later analysis removed some 620 highly shared, low-generation-probability nucleotide sequences. In a later analysis, a clonal expansion index was calculated for each public chain from normalized within-repertoire ranks of inferred template counts. A later analysis computed generation probabilities with a VDJ recombination model fitted to out-of-frame rearrangements, and checked the results against IGoR. In a later analysis, TCR-TCR, TCR-HLA and TCR-CMV co-occurrence was scored with hypergeometric tests, and a repertoire-size bias correction was applied to TCR pairs. A later analysis estimated false discovery rates by permuting HLA or CMV assignments 20 times. In a later analysis, co-occurring TCRs were grouped with DBSCAN, and TCRdist sequence similarity was added when clustering was performed within HLA-allele-positive subsets. Co-occurrence clustering excluded repertoires with fewer than 30,000 or more than 120,000 public chains, plus five with anomalous nucleotide sharing. Here the immuneACCESS table is served through TCRdb, limited to in-frame sequences with V and J called. Missing clones are a known gap in these copies; in checked studies unresolved V genes cover under half, and the rest lacks a known reason. V and J calls and clone size follow that table, whereas D and trimming were derived from the DNA. The sample records 110,000 or so clones, about 8.6% of which are singletons. The ten largest make up around 6% of the sample.

This chain joins TRBV6-6 to TRBJ1-1; the D gene is possibly TRBD1, with 5 bases matching. Source material: PBMCs. This clonotype was sampled from a woman aged 40 to 50 in good health and CMV-seropositive. In nucleotides, the sequence is TGTGCCAGCACCGTAGGGCAGGGGAACACTGAAGCTTTCTTT. Protein translation: CASTVGQGNTEAFF.